The sequence of this TCR beta chain was determined in a study of human T cells and chemical hapten exposure. This clonotype was picked up a small number of times. Germline values: CDR1 SQVTM, CDR2 ANQGSEA. Trimming took 7 bases from V and 0 from J; bases not matched to a gene: 6. This CDR3 is built from 14 residues. In the library, unique molecular identifiers were attached to individual cDNA molecules. TCRdb reprocessed the RACE reads with MiXCR, giving one entry per CDR3 protein. This sample yields more than 110,000 distinct CDR3 sequences, of which 10% to 15% are seen a single time; roughly 1.4% belongs to the top ten. Regarding time point: patch test 2, 6 weeks after DPC sensitization. Specified treatment: therapeutic diphenylcyclopropenone sensitization with weekly scalp DPC. Unfractionated whole blood yielded total RNA.

The receptor was isolated from a woman aged 50 to 65 with alopecia areata. Some clones in this sample may be carry-over from other donors' samples. This sequence joins TRBV29-1 and TRBJ1-1, with 9 bases matching TRBD1. The sample was whole blood, taken in connection with sensitization to the hapten diphenylcyclopropenone (DPC). CDR3 region: CSAPGQGVNTEAFF. CDR3 DNA sequence: TGCAGCGCCCCGGGACAGGGAGTGAACACTGAAGCTTTCTTT. Variable domain in full (rest from reference TRBV29-1 and TRBJ1-1): SAVISQKPSRDICQRGTSLTIQCQVDSQVTMMFWYRQQPGQSLTLIATANQGSEATYESGFVIDKFPISRPNLTFSTLTVSNMSPEDSSIYLCSAPGQGVNTEAFFGQGTRLTVV.